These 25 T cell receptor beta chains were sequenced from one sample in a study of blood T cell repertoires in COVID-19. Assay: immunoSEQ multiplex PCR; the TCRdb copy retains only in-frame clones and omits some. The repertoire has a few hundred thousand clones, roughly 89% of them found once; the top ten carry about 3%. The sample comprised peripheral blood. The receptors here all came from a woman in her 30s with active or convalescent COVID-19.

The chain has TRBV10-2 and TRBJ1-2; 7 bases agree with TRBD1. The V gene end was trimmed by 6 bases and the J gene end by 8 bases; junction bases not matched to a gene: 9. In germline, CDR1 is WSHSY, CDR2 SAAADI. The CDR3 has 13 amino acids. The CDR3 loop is CASRGDSGGGYTF. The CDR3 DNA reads TGCGCCAGCAGGGGGGACAGCGGTGGGGGCTACACCTTC.

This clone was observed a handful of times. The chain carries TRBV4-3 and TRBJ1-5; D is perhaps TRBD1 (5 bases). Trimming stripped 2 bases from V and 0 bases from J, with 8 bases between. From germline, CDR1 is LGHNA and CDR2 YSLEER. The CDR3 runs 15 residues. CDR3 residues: CASSQTRASNQPQHF. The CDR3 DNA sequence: TGCGCCAGCAGCCAAACCAGGGCTAGCAATCAGCCCCAGCATTTT.

CDR3 nucleotides: TGTGCCAGCAGCCATCGGAGCTCTGGAAACACCATATATTTT. Protein product: CASSHRSSGNTIYF. The chain uses TRBV3-1 (or the pseudogene TRBV3-2) and TRBJ1-3; the D is unclear. Germline values: CDR1 LGHDT, CDR2 YNNKEL (reference sequence). V lost 3 bases, J lost 0 bases, and 6 bases lay in between. There are 14 residues in the CDR3.

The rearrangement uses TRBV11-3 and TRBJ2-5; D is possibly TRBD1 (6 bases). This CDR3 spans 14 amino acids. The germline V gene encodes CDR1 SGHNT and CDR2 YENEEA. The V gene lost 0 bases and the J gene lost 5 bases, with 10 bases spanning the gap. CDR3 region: CASSLDRQGETQYF. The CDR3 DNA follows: TGTGCCAGCAGCTTAGATAGGCAGGGGGAGACCCAGTACTTC.

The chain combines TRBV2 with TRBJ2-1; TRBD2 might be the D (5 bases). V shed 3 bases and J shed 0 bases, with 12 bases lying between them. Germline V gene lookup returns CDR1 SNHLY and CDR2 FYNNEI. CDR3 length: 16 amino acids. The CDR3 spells CASSEERTSSYNEQFF. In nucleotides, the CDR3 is TGTGCCAGCAGTGAGGAGCGGACGAGCTCCTACAATGAGCAGTTCTTC.

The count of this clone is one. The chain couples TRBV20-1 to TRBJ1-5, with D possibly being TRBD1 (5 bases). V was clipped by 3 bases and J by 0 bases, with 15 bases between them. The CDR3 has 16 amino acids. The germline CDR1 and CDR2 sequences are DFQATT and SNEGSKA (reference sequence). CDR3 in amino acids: CSASRGGVYSNQPQHF. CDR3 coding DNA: TGCAGTGCTAGTAGGGGAGGAGTTTATAGCAATCAGCCCCAGCATTTT.

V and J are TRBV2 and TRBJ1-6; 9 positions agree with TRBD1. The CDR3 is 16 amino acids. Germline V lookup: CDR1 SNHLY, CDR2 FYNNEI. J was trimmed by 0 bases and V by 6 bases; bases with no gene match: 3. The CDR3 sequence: CASRGGQGSYNSPLHF. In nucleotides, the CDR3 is TGTGCCAGCAGGGGGGGACAGGGCTCCTATAATTCACCCCTCCACTTT. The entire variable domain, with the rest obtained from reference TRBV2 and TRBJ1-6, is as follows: EPEVTQTPSHQVTQMGQEVILRCVPISNHLYFYWYRQILGQKVEFLVSFYNNEISEKSEIFDDQFSVERPDGSNFTLKIRSTKLEDSAMYFCASRGGQGSYNSPLHFGNGTRLTVT.

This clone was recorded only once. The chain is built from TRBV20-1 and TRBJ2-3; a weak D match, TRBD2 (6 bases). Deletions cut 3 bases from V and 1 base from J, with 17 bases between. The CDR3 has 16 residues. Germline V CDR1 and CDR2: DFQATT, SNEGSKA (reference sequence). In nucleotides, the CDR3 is TGCAGTGCTAGTGGGCCACCGGGCGGGGGCACAGATACGCAGTATTTT. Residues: CSASGPPGGGTDTQYF.

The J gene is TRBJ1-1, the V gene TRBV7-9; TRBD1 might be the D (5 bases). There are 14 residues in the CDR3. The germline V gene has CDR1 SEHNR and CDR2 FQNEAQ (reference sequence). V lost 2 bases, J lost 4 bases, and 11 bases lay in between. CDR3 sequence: CASSLRQGPTEAFF. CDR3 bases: TGTGCCAGCAGCTTACGGCAGGGCCCCACTGAAGCTTTCTTT.

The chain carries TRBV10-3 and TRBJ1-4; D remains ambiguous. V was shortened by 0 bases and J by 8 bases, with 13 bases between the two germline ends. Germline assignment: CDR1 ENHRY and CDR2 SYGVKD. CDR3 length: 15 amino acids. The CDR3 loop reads CAISESTISGEKLFF. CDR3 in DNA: TGTGCCATCAGTGAGTCTACGATAAGCGGAGAAAAACTGTTTTTT.

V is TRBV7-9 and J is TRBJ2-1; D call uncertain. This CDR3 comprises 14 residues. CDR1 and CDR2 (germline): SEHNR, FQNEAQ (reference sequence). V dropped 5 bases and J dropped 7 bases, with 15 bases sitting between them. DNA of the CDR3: TGTGCCAGCAGCGGTCGAGGAGAGGCAAATGAGCAGTTCTTC. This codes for CASSGRGEANEQFF.

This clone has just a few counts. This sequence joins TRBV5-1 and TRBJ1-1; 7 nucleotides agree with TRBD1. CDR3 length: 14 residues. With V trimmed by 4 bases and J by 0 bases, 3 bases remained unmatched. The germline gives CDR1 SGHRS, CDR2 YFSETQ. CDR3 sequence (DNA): TGCGCCAGCAGCGGGGACAGTCTGAACACTGAAGCTTTCTTT. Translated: CASSGDSLNTEAFF.

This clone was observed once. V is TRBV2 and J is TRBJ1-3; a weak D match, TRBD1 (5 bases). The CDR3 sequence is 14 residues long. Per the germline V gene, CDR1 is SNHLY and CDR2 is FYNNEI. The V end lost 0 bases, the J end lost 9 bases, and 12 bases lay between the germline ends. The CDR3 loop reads CASSEALRGTTIYF. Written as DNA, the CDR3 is TGTGCCAGCAGTGAAGCGCTTCGGGGGACCACCATATATTTT.

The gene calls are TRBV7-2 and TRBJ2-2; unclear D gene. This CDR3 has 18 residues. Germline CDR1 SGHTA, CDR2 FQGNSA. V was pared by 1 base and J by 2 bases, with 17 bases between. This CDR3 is CASSLEMVMALNTGELFF. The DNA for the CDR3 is TGTGCCAGCAGCTTAGAAATGGTTATGGCTTTAAACACCGGGGAGCTGTTTTTT. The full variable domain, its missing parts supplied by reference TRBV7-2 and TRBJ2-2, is GAGVSQSPSNKVTEKGKDVELRCDPISGHTALYWYRQSLGQGLEFLIYFQGNSAPDKSGLPSDRFSAERTGGSVSTLTIQRTQQEDSAVYLCASSLEMVMALNTGELFFGEGSRLTVL.

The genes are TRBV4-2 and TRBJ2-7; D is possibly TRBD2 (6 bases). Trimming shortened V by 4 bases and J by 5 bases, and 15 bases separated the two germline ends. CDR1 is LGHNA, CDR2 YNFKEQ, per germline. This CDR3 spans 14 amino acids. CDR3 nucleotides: TGTGCCAGCAGCCTCGGGAGAGAAGGGGACGAGCAGTACTTC. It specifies CASSLGREGDEQYF.

The CDR3 region has the DNA TGTGCCAGCAGCTTAAAAGGGGGCAGTTCACCCCTCCACTTT. This gives the protein CASSLKGGSSPLHF. This sequence joins TRBV7-3 and TRBJ1-6; 7 nucleotides align to TRBD1. The CDR3 has 14 residues. The ends lost 1 base at V and 9 bases at J; junction bases unmatched: 3. The germline CDR1 and CDR2 sequences are SGHTA and FQGTGA.

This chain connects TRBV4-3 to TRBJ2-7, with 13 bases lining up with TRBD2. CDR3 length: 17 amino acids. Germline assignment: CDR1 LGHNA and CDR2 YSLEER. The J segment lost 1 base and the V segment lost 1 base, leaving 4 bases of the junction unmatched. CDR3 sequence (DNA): TGCGCCAGCAGCCAAGGGACTAGCGGGGGTCATTCCTACGAGCAGTACTTC. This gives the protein CASSQGTSGGHSYEQYF.

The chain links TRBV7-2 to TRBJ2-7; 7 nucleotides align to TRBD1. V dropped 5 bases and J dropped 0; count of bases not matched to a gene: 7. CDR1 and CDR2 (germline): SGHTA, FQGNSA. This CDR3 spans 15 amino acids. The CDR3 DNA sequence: TGTGCCAGCAGCCAGCAAGCAGGGGGCTCCTACGAGCAGTACTTC. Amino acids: CASSQQAGGSYEQYF.

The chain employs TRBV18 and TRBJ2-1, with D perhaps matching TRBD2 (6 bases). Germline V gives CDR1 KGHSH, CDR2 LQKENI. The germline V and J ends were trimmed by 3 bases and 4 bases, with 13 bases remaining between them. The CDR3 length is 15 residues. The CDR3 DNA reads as TGTGCCAGCTCACCCCTAAGCGGGCGTTACAATGAGCAGTTCTTC. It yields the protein CASSPLSGRYNEQFF.

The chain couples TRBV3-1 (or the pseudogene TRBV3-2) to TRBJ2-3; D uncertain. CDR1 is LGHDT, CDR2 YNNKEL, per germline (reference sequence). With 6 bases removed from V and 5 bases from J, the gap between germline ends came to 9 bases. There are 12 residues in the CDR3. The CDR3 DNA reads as TGTGCCAGCAGTTCAATCGGAGATACGCAGTATTTT. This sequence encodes CASSSIGDTQYF.

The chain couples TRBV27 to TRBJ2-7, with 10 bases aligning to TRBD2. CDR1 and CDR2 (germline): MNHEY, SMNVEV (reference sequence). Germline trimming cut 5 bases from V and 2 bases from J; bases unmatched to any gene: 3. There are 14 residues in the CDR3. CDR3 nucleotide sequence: TGTGCCAGCAGTCAGCGGGGGGGACCCTACGAGCAGTACTTC. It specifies CASSQRGGPYEQYF.

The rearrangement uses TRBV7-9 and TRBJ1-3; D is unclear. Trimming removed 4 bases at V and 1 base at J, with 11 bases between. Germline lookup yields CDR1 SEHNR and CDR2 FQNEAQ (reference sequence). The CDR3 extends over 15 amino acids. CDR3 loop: CASSSSNWSGNTIYF. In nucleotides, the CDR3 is TGTGCCAGCAGCTCCTCAAACTGGTCTGGAAACACCATATATTTT. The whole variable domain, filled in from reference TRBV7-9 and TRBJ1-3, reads DTGVSQNPRHKITKRGQNVTFRCDPISEHNRLYWYRQTLGQGPEFLTYFQNEAQLEKSRLLSDRFSAERPKGSFSTLEIQRTEQGDSAMYLCASSSSNWSGNTIYFGEGSWLTVV.

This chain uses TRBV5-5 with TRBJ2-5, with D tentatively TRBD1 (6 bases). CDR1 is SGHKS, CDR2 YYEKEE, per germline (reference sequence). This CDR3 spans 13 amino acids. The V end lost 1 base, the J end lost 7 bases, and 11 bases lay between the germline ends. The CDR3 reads CASSLLGAGTQYF. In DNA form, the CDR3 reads TGTGCCAGCAGCTTGTTGGGGGCGGGGACCCAGTACTTC.

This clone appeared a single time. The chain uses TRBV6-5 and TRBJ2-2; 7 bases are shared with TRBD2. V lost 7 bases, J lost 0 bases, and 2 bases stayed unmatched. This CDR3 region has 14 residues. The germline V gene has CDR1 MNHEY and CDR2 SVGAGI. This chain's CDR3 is CASTSGANTGELFF. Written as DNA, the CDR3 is TGTGCCAGCACCAGCGGGGCGAACACCGGGGAGCTGTTTTTT.

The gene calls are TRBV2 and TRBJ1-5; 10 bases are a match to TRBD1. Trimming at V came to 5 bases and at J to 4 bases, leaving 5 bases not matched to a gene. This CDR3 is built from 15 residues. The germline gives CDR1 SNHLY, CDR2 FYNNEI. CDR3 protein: CASSPTGGRNQPQHF. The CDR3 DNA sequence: TGTGCCAGCAGTCCGACAGGGGGCAGGAATCAGCCCCAGCATTTT.